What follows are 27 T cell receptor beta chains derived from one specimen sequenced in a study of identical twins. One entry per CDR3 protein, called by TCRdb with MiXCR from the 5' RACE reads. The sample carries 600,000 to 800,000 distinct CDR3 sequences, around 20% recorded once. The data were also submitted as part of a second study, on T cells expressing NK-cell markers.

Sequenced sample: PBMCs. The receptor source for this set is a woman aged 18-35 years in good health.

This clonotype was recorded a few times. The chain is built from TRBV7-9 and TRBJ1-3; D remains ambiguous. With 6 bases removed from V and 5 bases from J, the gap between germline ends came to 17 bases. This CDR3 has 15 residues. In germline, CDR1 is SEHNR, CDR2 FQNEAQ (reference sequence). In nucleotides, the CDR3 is TGTGCCAGCAGTCTCGGACTGGCCCGACGAAACACCATATATTTT. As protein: CASSLGLARRNTIYF.

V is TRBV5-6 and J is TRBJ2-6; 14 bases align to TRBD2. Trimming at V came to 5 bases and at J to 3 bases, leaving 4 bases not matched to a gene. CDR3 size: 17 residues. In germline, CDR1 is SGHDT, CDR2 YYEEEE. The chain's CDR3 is CASSGLAGGIGANVLTF. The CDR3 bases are TGTGCCAGCAGTGGACTAGCGGGAGGTATTGGGGCCAACGTCCTGACTTTC.

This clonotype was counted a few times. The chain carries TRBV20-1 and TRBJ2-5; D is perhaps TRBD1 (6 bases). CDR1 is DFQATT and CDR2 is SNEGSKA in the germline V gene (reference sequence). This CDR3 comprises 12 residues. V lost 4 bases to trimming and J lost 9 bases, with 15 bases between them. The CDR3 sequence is CSANRAQWPQYF. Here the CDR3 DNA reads TGCAGTGCTAACAGGGCCCAATGGCCCCAGTACTTC.

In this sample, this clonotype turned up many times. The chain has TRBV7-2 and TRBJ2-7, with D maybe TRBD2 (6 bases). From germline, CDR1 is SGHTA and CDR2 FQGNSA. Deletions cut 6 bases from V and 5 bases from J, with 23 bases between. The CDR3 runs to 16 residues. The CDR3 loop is CASRPGLSRVQNEQYF. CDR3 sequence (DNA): TGTGCCAGCAGACCGGGACTCTCGAGGGTCCAAAACGAGCAGTACTTC.

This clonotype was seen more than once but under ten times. In DNA form, the CDR3 reads TGTGCCAGCACGCAGCGGGGGGGCCAGCCCTACAATGAGCAGTTCTTC. This gives the protein CASTQRGGQPYNEQFF. The chain is built from TRBV6-1 and TRBJ2-1; 10 bases agree with TRBD2. CDR1 and CDR2 (germline): MNHNS, SASEGT. CDR3 size: 16 residues. Unmatched junction bases numbered 8, after V lost 7 bases and J lost 2 bases.

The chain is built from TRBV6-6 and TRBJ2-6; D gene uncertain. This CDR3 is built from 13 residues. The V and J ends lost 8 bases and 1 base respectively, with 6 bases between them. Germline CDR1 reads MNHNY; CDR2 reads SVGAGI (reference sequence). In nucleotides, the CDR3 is TGTGCCAGCGCTTCGTCTGGGGCCAACGTCCTGACTTTC. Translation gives CASASSGANVLTF.

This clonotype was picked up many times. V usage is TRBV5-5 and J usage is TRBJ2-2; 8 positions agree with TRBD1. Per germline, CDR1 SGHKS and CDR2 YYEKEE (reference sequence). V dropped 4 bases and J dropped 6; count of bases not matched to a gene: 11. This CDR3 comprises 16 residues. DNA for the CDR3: TGTGCCAGCAGCCGTTCGAGGACAGGGAATGCCGGGGAGCTGTTTTTT. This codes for CASSRSRTGNAGELFF.

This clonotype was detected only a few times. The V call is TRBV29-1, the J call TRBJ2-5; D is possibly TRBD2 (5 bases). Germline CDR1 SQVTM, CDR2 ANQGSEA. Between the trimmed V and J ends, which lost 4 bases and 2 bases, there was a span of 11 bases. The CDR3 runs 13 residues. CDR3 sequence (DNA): TGCAGCGTTGGGGGTCGGGGACAAGAGACCCAGTACTTC. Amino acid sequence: CSVGGRGQETQYF.

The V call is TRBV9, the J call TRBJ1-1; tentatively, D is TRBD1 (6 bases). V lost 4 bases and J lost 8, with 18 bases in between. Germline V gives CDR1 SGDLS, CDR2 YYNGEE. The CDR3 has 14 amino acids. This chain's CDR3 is CASSPSPGEREAFF. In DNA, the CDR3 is TGTGCCAGCAGCCCCTCCCCAGGGGAACGAGAAGCTTTCTTT. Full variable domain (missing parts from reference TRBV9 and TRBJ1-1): DSGVTQTPKHLITATGQRVTLRCSPRSGDLSVYWYQQSLDQGLQFLIQYYNGEERAKGNILERFSAQQFPDLHSELNLSSLELGDSALYFCASSPSPGEREAFFGQGTRLTVV.

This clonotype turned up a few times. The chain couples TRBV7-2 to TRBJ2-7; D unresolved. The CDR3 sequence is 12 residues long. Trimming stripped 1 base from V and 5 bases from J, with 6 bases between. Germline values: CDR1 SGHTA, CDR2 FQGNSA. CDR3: CASSLGHNEQYF. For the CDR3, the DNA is TGTGCCAGCAGCTTAGGCCACAACGAGCAGTACTTC. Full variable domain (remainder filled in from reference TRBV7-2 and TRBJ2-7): GAGVSQSPSNKVTEKGKDVELRCDPISGHTALYWYRQSLGQGLEFLIYFQGNSAPDKSGLPSDRFSAERTGGSVSTLTIQRTQQEDSAVYLCASSLGHNEQYFGPGTRLTVT.

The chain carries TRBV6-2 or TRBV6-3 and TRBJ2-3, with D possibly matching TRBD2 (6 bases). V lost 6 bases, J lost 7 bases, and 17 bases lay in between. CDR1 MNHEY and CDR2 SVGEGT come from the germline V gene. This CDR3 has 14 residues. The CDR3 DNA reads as TGTGCCAGCAGCTCGATAATAGCGGCCTATACGCAGTATTTT. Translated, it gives CASSSIIAAYTQYF.

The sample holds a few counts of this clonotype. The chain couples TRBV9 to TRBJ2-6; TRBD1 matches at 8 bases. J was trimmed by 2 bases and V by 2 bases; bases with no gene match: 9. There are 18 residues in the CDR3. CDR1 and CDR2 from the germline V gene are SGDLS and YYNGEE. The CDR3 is CASSVTDRGAPGANVLTF. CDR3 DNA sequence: TGTGCCAGCAGCGTCACCGACAGGGGTGCACCTGGGGCCAACGTCCTGACTTTC.

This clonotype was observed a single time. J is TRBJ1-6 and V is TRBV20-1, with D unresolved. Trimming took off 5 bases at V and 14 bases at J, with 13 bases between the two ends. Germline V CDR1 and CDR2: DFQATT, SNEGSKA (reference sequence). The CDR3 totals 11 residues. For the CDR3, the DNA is TGCAGTGCTCCGGGATATCAGTCCCTCCACTTT. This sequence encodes CSAPGYQSLHF.

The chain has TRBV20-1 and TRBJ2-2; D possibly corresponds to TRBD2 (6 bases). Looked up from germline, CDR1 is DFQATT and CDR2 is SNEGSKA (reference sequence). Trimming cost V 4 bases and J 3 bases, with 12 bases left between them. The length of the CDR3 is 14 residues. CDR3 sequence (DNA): TGCAGTGCTAACCGGGACTCTCACACCGGGGAGCTGTTTTTT. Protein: CSANRDSHTGELFF.

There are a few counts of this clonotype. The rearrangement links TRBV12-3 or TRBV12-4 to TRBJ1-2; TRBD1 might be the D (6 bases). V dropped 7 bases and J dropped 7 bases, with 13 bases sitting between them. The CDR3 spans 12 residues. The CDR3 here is CASTFGGAGYTF. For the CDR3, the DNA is TGTGCCAGCACATTTGGGGGGGCTGGCTACACCTTC.

CDR3 protein: CASSLAADWVFYEQYF. CDR3 coding DNA: TGTGCCAGCAGTTTGGCCGCTGACTGGGTGTTTTACGAGCAGTACTTC. The J gene is TRBJ2-7, the V gene TRBV28; D unresolved. The CDR3 runs 16 residues. The V gene lost 3 bases and the J gene lost 4 bases, with 19 bases spanning the gap. Germline CDR1 is MDHEN and CDR2 is SYDVKM.

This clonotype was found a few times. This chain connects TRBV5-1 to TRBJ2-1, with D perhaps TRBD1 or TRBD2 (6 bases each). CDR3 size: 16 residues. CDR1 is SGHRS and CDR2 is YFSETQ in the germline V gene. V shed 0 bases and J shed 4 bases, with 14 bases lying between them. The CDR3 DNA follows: TGCGCCAGCAGCTTGGACGGCCGGGGGCCTTACAATGAGCAGTTCTTC. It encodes CASSLDGRGPYNEQFF. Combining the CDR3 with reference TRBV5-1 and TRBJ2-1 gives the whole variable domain KAGVTQTPRYLIKTRGQQVTLSCSPISGHRSVSWYQQTPGQGLQFLFEYFSETQRNKGNFPGRFSGRQFSNSRSEMNVSTLELGDSALYLCASSLDGRGPYNEQFFGPGTRLTVL.

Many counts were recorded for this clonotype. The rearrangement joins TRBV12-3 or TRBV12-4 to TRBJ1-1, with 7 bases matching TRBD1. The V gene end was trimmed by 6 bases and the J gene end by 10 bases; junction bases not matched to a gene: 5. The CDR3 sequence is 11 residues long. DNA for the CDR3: TGTGCCAGCAGCGCGGCAGGGGGAGCTTTCTTT. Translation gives CASSAAGGAFF.

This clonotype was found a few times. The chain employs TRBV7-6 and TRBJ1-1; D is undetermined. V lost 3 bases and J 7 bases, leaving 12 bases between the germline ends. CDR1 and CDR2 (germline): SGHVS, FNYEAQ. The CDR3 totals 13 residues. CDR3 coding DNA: TGTGCCAGCAGCTTCGACCAGATGGGTGAAGCTTTCTTT. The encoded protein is CASSFDQMGEAFF.

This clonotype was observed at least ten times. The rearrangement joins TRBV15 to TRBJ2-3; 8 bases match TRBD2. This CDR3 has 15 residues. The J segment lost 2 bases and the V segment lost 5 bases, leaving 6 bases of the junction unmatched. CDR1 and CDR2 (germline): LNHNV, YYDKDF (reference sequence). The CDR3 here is CATSDRGGVTDTQYF. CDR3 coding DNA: TGTGCCACCAGCGACCGGGGGGGGGTCACAGATACGCAGTATTTT.

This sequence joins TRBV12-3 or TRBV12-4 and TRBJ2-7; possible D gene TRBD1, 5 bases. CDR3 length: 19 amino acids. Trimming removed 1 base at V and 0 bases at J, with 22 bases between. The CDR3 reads CASSLDYRLSTLTSYEQYF. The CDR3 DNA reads TGTGCCAGCAGTTTAGATTACAGGCTCTCGACCCTTACCTCCTACGAGCAGTACTTC.

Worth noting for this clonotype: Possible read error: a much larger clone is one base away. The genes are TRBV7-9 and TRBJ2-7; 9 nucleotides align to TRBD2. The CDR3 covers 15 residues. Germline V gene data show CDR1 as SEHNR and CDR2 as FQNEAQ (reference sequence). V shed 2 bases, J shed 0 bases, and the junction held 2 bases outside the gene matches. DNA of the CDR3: TGTGCCAGCAGCTTATCTAGCGGGACCTCCTACGAGCAGTACTTC. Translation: CASSLSSGTSYEQYF.

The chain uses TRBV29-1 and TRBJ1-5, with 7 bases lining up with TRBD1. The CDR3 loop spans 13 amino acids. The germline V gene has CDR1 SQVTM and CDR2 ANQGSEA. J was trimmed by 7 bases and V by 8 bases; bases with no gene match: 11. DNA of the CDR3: TGCAGCACTCAGACAGGGATTGGCCAGCCCCAGCATTTT. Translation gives CSTQTGIGQPQHF.

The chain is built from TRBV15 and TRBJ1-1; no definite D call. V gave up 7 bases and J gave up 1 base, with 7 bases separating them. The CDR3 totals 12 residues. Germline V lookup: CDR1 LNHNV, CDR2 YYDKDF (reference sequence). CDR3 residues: CATTPGNTEAFF. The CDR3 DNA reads TGTGCCACCACACCAGGGAACACTGAAGCTTTCTTT.

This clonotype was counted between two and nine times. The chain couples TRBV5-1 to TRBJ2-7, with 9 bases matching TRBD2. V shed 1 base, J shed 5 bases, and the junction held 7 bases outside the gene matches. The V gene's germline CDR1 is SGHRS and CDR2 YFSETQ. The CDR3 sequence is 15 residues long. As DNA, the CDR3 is TGCGCCAGCAGCTTGAACGGCGGGAGGGTGAACGAGCAGTACTTC. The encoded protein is CASSLNGGRVNEQYF.

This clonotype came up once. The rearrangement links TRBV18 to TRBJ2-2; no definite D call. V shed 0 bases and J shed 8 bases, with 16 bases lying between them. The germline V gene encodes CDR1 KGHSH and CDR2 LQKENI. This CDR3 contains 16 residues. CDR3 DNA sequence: TGTGCCAGCTCACCACCGGTACTTGCCCGTTCGGGGGAGCTGTTTTTT. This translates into CASSPPVLARSGELFF.

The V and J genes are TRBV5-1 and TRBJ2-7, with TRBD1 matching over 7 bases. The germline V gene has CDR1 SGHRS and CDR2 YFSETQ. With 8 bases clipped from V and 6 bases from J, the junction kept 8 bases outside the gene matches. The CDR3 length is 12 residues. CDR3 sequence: CASQQGTGEQYF. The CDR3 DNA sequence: TGCGCCAGTCAACAGGGGACGGGCGAGCAGTACTTC.